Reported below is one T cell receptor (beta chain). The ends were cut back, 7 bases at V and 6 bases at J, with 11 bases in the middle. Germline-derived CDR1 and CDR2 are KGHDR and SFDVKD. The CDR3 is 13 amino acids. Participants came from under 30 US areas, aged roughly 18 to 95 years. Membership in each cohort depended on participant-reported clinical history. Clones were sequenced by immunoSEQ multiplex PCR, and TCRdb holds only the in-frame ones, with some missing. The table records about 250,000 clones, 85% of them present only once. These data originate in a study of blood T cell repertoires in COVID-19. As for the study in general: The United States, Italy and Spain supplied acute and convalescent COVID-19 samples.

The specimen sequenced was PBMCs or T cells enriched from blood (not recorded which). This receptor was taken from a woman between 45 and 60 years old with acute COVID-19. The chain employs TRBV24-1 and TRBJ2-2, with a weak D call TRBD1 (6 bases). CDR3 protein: CATSLQGAGELFF. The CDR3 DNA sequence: TGTGCCACCAGCTTACAGGGAGCCGGGGAGCTGTTTTTT.